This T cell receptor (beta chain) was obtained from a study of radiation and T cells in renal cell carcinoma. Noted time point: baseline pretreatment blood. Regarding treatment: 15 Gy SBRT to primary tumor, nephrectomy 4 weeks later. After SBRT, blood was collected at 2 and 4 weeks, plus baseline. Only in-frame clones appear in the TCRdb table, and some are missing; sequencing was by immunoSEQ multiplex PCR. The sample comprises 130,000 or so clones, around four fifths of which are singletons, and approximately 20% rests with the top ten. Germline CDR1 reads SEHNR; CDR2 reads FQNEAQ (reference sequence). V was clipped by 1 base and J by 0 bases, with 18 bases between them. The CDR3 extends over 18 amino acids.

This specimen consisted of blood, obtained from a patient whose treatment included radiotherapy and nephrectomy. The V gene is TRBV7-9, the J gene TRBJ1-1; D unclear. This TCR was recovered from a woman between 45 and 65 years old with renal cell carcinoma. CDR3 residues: CASSLDARRMVMNTEAFF. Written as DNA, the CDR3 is TGTGCCAGCAGCTTAGACGCTAGACGTATGGTAATGAACACTGAAGCTTTCTTT. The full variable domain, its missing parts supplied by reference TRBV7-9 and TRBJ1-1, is DTGVSQNPRHKITKRGQNVTFRCDPISEHNRLYWYRQTLGQGPEFLTYFQNEAQLEKSRLLSDRFSAERPKGSFSTLEIQRTEQGDSAMYLCASSLDARRMVMNTEAFFGQGTRLTVV.